This TCR beta chain is from a study of TIL therapy for anti-PD-1-resistant metastatic lung cancer. Study-level results: Treatment-naive, never-smoker and oncogene-addicted patients were overrepresented in this highly selected cohort.

Time point here: pre-treatment sample, taken before nivolumab and TIL therapy. Sequencing used immunoSEQ v3. Each library reached 2.1 million or so read pairs, or 5-6 million at deep level. TCRdb's copy holds only in-frame clones and misses some; the assay was immunoSEQ multiplex PCR. Altogether approximately 57,000 clones are present, approximately 75% being singletons, with the ten largest covering about 2.8%. With respect to this clone: Its antigen is unidentified.

CDR1 and CDR2 (germline): LGHDT, YNNKEL (reference sequence). The V and J ends lost 6 bases and 8 bases, in that order; junction bases with no gene match: 6. This CDR3 contains 13 residues. The rearrangement links TRBV3-1 (or the pseudogene TRBV3-2) to TRBJ1-4; 7 bases agree with TRBD1. Material: blood, obtained at baseline. The source is a person aged 25 to 80 with non-small cell lung cancer. The CDR3 DNA sequence: TGTGCCAGCAGGGCCGGGACAGTAGAAAAACTGTTTTTT. This sequence encodes CASRAGTVEKLFF.